The 18 T cell receptor beta chains listed next were all sequenced from one sample in a study of naive and memory T cell subsets. Study conclusions and caveats: Naive repertoires, especially CD8, held a few larger clonotypes, possibly memory cells re-expressing CD45RA.

An equimolar mix of two oligonucleotides served as the beta constant-region primer for TRBC1 and TRBC2. The ligated cDNA underwent four PCR rounds using SP2 and nested alpha and beta constant-region primers. TCRdb used MiXCR to reprocess the UMI-ligation and nested PCR reads, holding one entry per CDR3 protein. The sample records roughly 150,000 distinct CDR3 sequences, approximately 22% being singletons. No antigen has been assigned to these receptors. Material: naive CD4+ T cells from blood. Every receptor here comes from a human donor in good health.

This clonotype was counted between two and nine times. The chain is built from TRBV7-9 and TRBJ2-7; 14 bases align to TRBD2. V lost 5 bases, J lost 2 bases, and 11 bases stayed unmatched. The CDR3 totals 18 residues. Per germline, CDR1 SEHNR and CDR2 FQNEAQ (reference sequence). In DNA, the CDR3 is TGTGCCAGCAGCCCCGGGACTAGCGGGAGAGGGAAGCCCTACGAGCAGTACTTC. It yields the protein CASSPGTSGRGKPYEQYF.

This clonotype was seen at least ten times. The chain links TRBV27 to TRBJ2-7; 7 nucleotides align to TRBD2. In germline, CDR1 is MNHEY, CDR2 SMNVEV (reference sequence). V shed 7 bases, J shed 5 bases, and the junction held 14 bases outside the gene matches. The CDR3 is made up of 15 amino acids. Here the CDR3 DNA reads TGTGCCAGCAAACCCGGGACTTCCCGGGGGGACGAGCAGTACTTC. It is translated as CASKPGTSRGDEQYF.

This clonotype was seen more than once but under ten times. This chain uses TRBV29-1 with TRBJ2-1; 12 bases align to TRBD2. J was trimmed by 12 bases and V by 7 bases; bases with no gene match: 4. Germline CDR1 reads SQVTM; CDR2 reads ANQGSEA. CDR3 length equals 11 residues. The DNA of the CDR3 is TGCAGCGGGGGACTAGCGGGCCTGCAGTTCTTC. Its protein product is CSGGLAGLQFF.

The table lists this clonotype with a few counts. CDR3 nucleotide sequence: TGTGCCAGCAGCCCAGGACGCAACTCTGGGGCCAACGTCCTGACTTTC. It codes for CASSPGRNSGANVLTF. V is TRBV2 and J is TRBJ2-6, with D hard to call. Deletions cut 6 bases from V and 0 bases from J, with 12 bases between. This CDR3 has 16 amino acids. CDR1 and CDR2 from the germline V gene are SNHLY and FYNNEI.

V gene TRBV14 combines with J gene TRBJ1-1; D might be TRBD1 (6 bases). The V end lost 4 bases, the J end lost 4 bases, and 19 bases lay between the germline ends. CDR3 size: 16 residues. Germline CDR1 is SGHDN and CDR2 is FVKESK. The CDR3 is CASSPRGPGEGTEAFF. CDR3 bases: TGTGCCAGCAGCCCCAGGGGACCAGGGGAAGGCACTGAAGCTTTCTTT.

The table lists this clonotype with many counts. The chain recombines TRBV7-2 with TRBJ2-6; 9 positions match TRBD1. J lost 1 base, V lost 4 bases, and 11 bases had no gene match. The CDR3 is made up of 19 amino acids. Germline values: CDR1 SGHTA, CDR2 FQGNSA. DNA of the CDR3: TGTGCCAGCAGCTCAGTCTGGGGAGGGACAGGGTCTGGGGCCAACGTCCTGACTTTC. As protein: CASSSVWGGTGSGANVLTF.

CDR3 loop: CASSPSWRAGSSYEQYF. CDR3 DNA: TGTGCCAGCAGCCCCAGTTGGAGAGCGGGTAGCTCCTACGAGCAGTACTTC. The V gene is TRBV7-9, the J gene TRBJ2-7, with D tentatively TRBD2 (6 bases). The CDR3 runs to 17 residues. Trimming stripped 5 bases from V and 0 bases from J, with 20 bases between. The V gene's germline CDR1 is SEHNR and CDR2 FQNEAQ (reference sequence).

This clonotype showed up many times. The chain carries TRBV14 and TRBJ2-1; either TRBD1 or TRBD2 may supply D (7 bases each). Per germline, CDR1 SGHDN and CDR2 FVKESK. Trimming removed 4 bases at V and 8 bases at J, with 24 bases between. The CDR3 sequence is 17 residues long. The CDR3 is CASSRHPGGGPLDEQFF. The CDR3 DNA reads TGTGCCAGCAGCCGCCACCCAGGGGGAGGGCCTTTAGATGAGCAGTTCTTC.

This clonotype appeared a few times. This chain joins TRBV20-1 and TRBJ1-5; D is perhaps TRBD1 (5 bases). V gave up 6 bases and J gave up 4 bases, with 10 bases separating them. The CDR3 loop spans 12 amino acids. Per germline, CDR1 DFQATT and CDR2 SNEGSKA (reference sequence). CDR3 protein: CSAIPGNQPQHF. The CDR3 nucleotides are TGCAGTGCAATACCAGGGAATCAGCCCCAGCATTTT.

The chain has TRBV15 and TRBJ2-1; D might be TRBD2 (6 bases). The CDR3 is 15 amino acids. V lost 4 bases and J 0 bases, leaving 10 bases between the germline ends. Germline V gene lookup returns CDR1 LNHNV and CDR2 YYDKDF (reference sequence). CDR3 loop: CATSKGTDSYNEQFF. DNA of the CDR3: TGTGCCACCAGCAAAGGGACTGACTCCTACAATGAGCAGTTCTTC.

The table lists this clonotype with a count of one. The chain recombines TRBV28 with TRBJ2-7, with D possibly called TRBD1 or TRBD2 (5 bases each). V was pared by 6 bases and J by 4 bases, with 16 bases between. CDR1 is MDHEN and CDR2 is SYDVKM in the germline V gene. This CDR3 comprises 14 residues. In nucleotides, the CDR3 is TGTGCCAGCAGCCCCGGGACGGCCGAATACGAGCAGTACTTC. It specifies CASSPGTAEYEQYF.

This chain links TRBV6-2 or TRBV6-3 with TRBJ2-2; 7 nucleotides match TRBD2. CDR1 MNHEY and CDR2 SVGEGT come from the germline V gene. V was clipped by 6 bases and J by 7 bases; unmatched bases: 8. CDR3 length equals 14 residues. CDR3 loop: CASRRTGGGGELFF. The DNA for the CDR3 is TGTGCCAGCAGGCGAACGGGGGGAGGCGGGGAGCTGTTTTTT.

The chain has TRBV29-1 and TRBJ2-3; 9 nucleotides align to TRBD2. V gave up 3 bases and J gave up 4 bases; unmatched junction bases: 8. CDR1 and CDR2 from the germline V gene are SQVTM and ANQGSEA. The CDR3 consists of 15 residues. CDR3 amino acids: CSVDYRSGRADTQYF. CDR3 DNA sequence: TGCAGCGTTGATTACCGTAGCGGGAGAGCAGATACGCAGTATTTT.

This clonotype was found a few times. V and J are TRBV24-1 and TRBJ2-1; the D gene could be TRBD1 or TRBD2 (5 bases each). V shed 4 bases and J shed 7 bases, with 16 bases lying between them. Germline V gene data show CDR1 as KGHDR and CDR2 as SFDVKD. This CDR3 spans 15 amino acids. The CDR3 sequence: CATSEPGSLGNEQFF. CDR3 DNA sequence: TGTGCCACCAGTGAGCCAGGGAGTTTGGGTAATGAGCAGTTCTTC.

The rearrangement joins TRBV6-6 to TRBJ2-2, with D maybe TRBD1 (6 bases). Trimming took off 7 bases at V and 0 bases at J, with 18 bases between the two ends. From germline, CDR1 is MNHNY and CDR2 SVGAGI (reference sequence). The CDR3 runs 17 residues. In DNA, the CDR3 is TGTGCCAGCAAGGAGAGGACAGCGCCTACGAACACCGGGGAGCTGTTTTTT. This encodes CASKERTAPTNTGELFF.

A few counts support this clonotype. The rearrangement joins TRBV20-1 to TRBJ1-5, with D perhaps TRBD1 (6 bases). V lost 6 bases, J lost 3 bases, and 12 bases lay in between. This CDR3 is 13 amino acids long. Germline CDR1 is DFQATT and CDR2 is SNEGSKA (reference sequence). In nucleotides, the CDR3 is TGCAGTGCCCGTTACAGGGTCAATCAGCCCCAGCATTTT. It codes for CSARYRVNQPQHF.

This clonotype has ten or more counts. The chain joins TRBV20-1 to TRBJ2-1, with a tentative D call TRBD2 (5 bases). V lost 0 bases, J lost 7 bases, and 13 bases lay in between. Germline values: CDR1 DFQATT, CDR2 SNEGSKA (reference sequence). The length of the CDR3 is 14 residues. In DNA form, the CDR3 reads TGCAGTGCTAGAGATCAAGCGGCAATGAATGAGCAGTTCTTC. Translation gives CSARDQAAMNEQFF.

The chain links TRBV3-1 to TRBJ2-3; 7 bases are a match to TRBD2. This CDR3 has 12 amino acids. J lost 10 bases, V lost 4 bases, and 5 bases had no gene match. Germline CDR1 LGHDT, CDR2 YNNKEL (reference sequence). CDR3 loop: CASSPGTTSQYF. In DNA, the CDR3 is TGTGCCAGCAGCCCGGGGACTACATCGCAGTATTTT.